These T cell receptor beta chains were read from a single sample in a study of cytomegalovirus exposure and HLA in healthy donors. Profiling relied on immunoSEQ multiplex PCR, and the TCRdb table lists in-frame clones only, not all of them. The data show roughly 120,000 clones, with about three quarters seen just once and just over 1% held by the top ten. Sequencing used PBMCs. These receptors all come from a human donor in good health. CDR3s include the opening cysteine and the closing phenylalanine or tryptophan.

CDR3 length: 14; J gene: TRBJ1-1; V gene: TRBV27; CDR3 protein: CASRPGLTVTEAFF
CDR3 length: 15; J gene: TRBJ2-2; V gene: TRBV18; CDR3 protein: CASSPGQGPVGELFF
CDR3 length: 17; J gene: TRBJ1-1; V gene: TRBV7-8; CDR3 protein: CASSLLLTRDSRLGAFF
CDR3 length: 9; J gene: TRBJ1-1; V gene: TRBV6-1; CDR3 protein: CAIWPEAFF
CDR3 length: 14; J gene: TRBJ2-3; V gene: TRBV18; CDR3 protein: CASSPLTGTDTQYF
CDR3 length: 16; J gene: .; V gene: TRBV6-5; CDR3 protein: CASSYSITHSPYEQYF
CDR3 length: 15; J gene: TRBJ2-5; V gene: TRBV7-6; CDR3 protein: CASSLADYYQETQYF
CDR3 length: 13; J gene: TRBJ2-7; V gene: TRBV5-1; CDR3 protein: CASSLAWQDEQYF
CDR3 length: 14; J gene: TRBJ2-7; V gene: TRBV7-8; CDR3 protein: CASSLGAGSYEQYF
CDR3 length: 16; J gene: TRBJ2-7; V gene: TRBV14; CDR3 protein: CASAGTGRSGHYEQYF
CDR3 length: 11; J gene: TRBJ2-5; V gene: TRBV29-1; CDR3 protein: CSVELLETQYF
CDR3 length: 14; J gene: TRBJ1-1; V gene: TRBV5-1; CDR3 protein: CASSLRSSGTEAFF
CDR3 length: 18; J gene: TRBJ1-6; V gene: TRBV5-1; CDR3 protein: CASSSGTGSSNYNSPLHF
CDR3 length: 16; J gene: TRBJ1-2; V gene: TRBV28; CDR3 protein: CASSLNSGTGGEGYTF
CDR3 length: 14; J gene: .; V gene: TRBV5-1; CDR3 protein: CASSFGGVSYEQYF
CDR3 length: 14; J gene: TRBJ1-2; V gene: TRBV7-9; CDR3 protein: CASSLAETGVGYTF
CDR3 length: 14; J gene: TRBJ1-2; V gene: TRBV5-1; CDR3 protein: CASSLGTGNYGYTF
CDR3 length: 16; J gene: TRBJ1-6; V gene: TRBV5-4; CDR3 protein: CASSLYFGTNRSPLHF
CDR3 length: 16; J gene: TRBJ2-1; V gene: TRBV27; CDR3 protein: CASSLSWDRDNNEQFF
CDR3 length: 14; J gene: TRBJ1-2; V gene: TRBV6-5; CDR3 protein: CASSYGGGRRGYTF
CDR3 length: 15; J gene: .; V gene: TRBV5-1; CDR3 protein: CASSFGQGLNHEQYF
CDR3 length: 15; J gene: TRBJ2-3; V gene: TRBV7-9; CDR3 protein: CASSLGTGGSDTQYF